The following is a T cell receptor beta chain sequence with its context. The data belong to a study of CD8+ T cells in alopecia areata. V gave up 4 bases and J gave up 0 bases, with 7 bases separating them. The CDR3 length is 13 residues. The germline CDR1 and CDR2 sequences are SGHRS and YFSETQ. The sequencing template was cDNA reverse transcribed from extracted RNA. The table came from immunoSEQ multiplex PCR; TCRdb's copy has only in-frame clones and leaves some out. The repertoire holds 69,000 or so clones, with about three fifths as singletons. This receptor was identified in a human donor with alopecia areata. The rearrangement uses TRBV5-1 and TRBJ1-1, with D possibly TRBD1 on 5 matching bases. The source material was CD8+ T cells sorted from blood, sampled at week 0. CDR3 sequence: CASSPGLNTEAFF. The CDR3 bases are TGCGCCAGCAGCCCAGGGTTGAACACTGAAGCTTTCTTT.